These 21 T cell receptor beta chains originate from one sample sequenced in a study of T-cell memory formation after mild COVID-19. TCRdb passed the 5' RACE reads through MiXCR, listing each CDR3 protein once. The sample lists 390,000 or so distinct CDR3 sequences; 16% were seen once. The sequenced sample was PBMCs or a T cell subset sorted from them (not recorded which). All receptors derive from a man aged 18-30 years who had mild COVID-19 (a few samples of this study predate the infection). Cell type and time point are not known.

This clonotype showed up just a few times. V is TRBV20-1 and J is TRBJ2-5; 8 bases align to TRBD1. The CDR3 has 15 residues. Germline trimming cut 3 bases from V and 4 bases from J; bases unmatched to any gene: 10. Germline-derived CDR1 and CDR2 are DFQATT and SNEGSKA (reference sequence). The CDR3 sequence is CSASGQGAGRETQYF. The CDR3 nucleotides are TGCAGTGCTAGCGGGCAGGGGGCCGGTCGAGAGACCCAGTACTTC.

The V and J genes are TRBV20-1 and TRBJ1-5; D gene unclear. The V and J ends lost 4 bases and 4 bases respectively, with 11 bases between them. The V gene's germline CDR1 is DFQATT and CDR2 SNEGSKA (reference sequence). The CDR3 sequence is 13 residues long. In nucleotides, the CDR3 is TGCAGTGCTAAAGCTACTAATAATCAGCCCCAGCATTTT. It codes for CSAKATNNQPQHF.

The V gene is TRBV15, the J gene TRBJ2-4, with a weak D call TRBD2 (7 bases). Germline V gene lookup returns CDR1 LNHNV and CDR2 YYDKDF (reference sequence). V lost 0 bases, J lost 8 bases, and 17 bases lay in between. CDR3 length: 16 residues. The CDR3 loop reads CATSRDLWGGQDIQYF. The CDR3 nucleotides read TGTGCCACCAGCAGAGATCTTTGGGGGGGACAAGACATTCAGTACTTC.

This clonotype was observed a few times. The chain uses TRBV4-2 and TRBJ2-4; possibly TRBD2 for D (7 bases). The germline gives CDR1 LGHNA, CDR2 YNFKEQ. The CDR3 is 17 residues long. With 4 bases removed from V and 6 bases from J, the gap between germline ends came to 22 bases. CDR3 nucleotide sequence: TGTGCCAGCAGCCGGTCCCTAGGGGGGGGTGCGGGAAACATTCAGTACTTC. Residues: CASSRSLGGGAGNIQYF.

This clonotype has more than one count but fewer than ten. The rearrangement joins TRBV7-7 to TRBJ2-7, with D unresolved. The CDR3 sequence is 14 residues long. Germline lookup yields CDR1 SSHAT and CDR2 FNYEAQ (reference sequence). V lost 3 bases, J lost 1 base, and 10 bases lay in between. Here the CDR3 DNA reads TGTGCCAGCAGCTTCGCAGCGTCTTCCTACGAGCAGTACTTC. It is translated as CASSFAASSYEQYF.

This clonotype was counted only a few times. The gene calls are TRBV7-9 and TRBJ2-1, with 7 positions matching TRBD1. V shed 6 bases, J shed 15 bases, and the junction held 8 bases outside the gene matches. This CDR3 has 11 residues. Germline V lookup: CDR1 SEHNR, CDR2 FQNEAQ (reference sequence). The CDR3, as DNA: TGTGCCAGCAGTCAGGGGGAGCCACGGTTCTTC. Amino acid sequence: CASSQGEPRFF.

Ten or more counts support this clonotype. The V call is TRBV7-9, the J call TRBJ2-1; D possibly matches TRBD1 or TRBD2 (5 bases each). CDR1 SEHNR and CDR2 FQNEAQ come from the germline V gene (reference sequence). V lost 5 bases and J 7 bases, leaving 21 bases between the germline ends. CDR3 length equals 16 residues. CDR3 bases: TGTGCCAGCAGCAGGGGCCCCCAGGGACGTCGGAATGAGCAGTTCTTC. This gives the protein CASSRGPQGRRNEQFF.

The chain recombines TRBV6-5 with TRBJ2-1; 15 bases fit TRBD2. V lost 0 bases to trimming and J lost 9 bases; unmatched junction nucleotides: 3. This CDR3 comprises 16 residues. CDR1 and CDR2 from the germline V gene are MNHEY and SVGAGI. As DNA, the CDR3 is TGTGCCAGCAGTTACTCGGGACTAGCGGGGGGTCGTGAGCAGTTCTTC. Its protein is CASSYSGLAGGREQFF.

The table lists this clonotype with a few counts. The chain uses TRBV9 and TRBJ1-1; 9 nucleotides agree with TRBD1. Germline V lookup: CDR1 SGDLS, CDR2 YYNGEE. The V and J ends lost 3 bases and 4 bases, in that order; junction bases with no gene match: 4. The CDR3 is 14 amino acids. In DNA, the CDR3 is TGTGCCAGCAGCGCCGTGGACAGGGGCACTGAAGCTTTCTTT. This translates into CASSAVDRGTEAFF.

This clonotype has more than one count but fewer than ten. This chain joins TRBV7-2 and TRBJ2-7, with D maybe TRBD2 (7 bases). V lost 1 base and J lost 3, with 13 bases in between. In germline, CDR1 is SGHTA, CDR2 FQGNSA. This CDR3 has 15 amino acids. In DNA form, the CDR3 reads TGTGCCAGCAGCTTAGAGGGGGGGACGTACTACGAGCAGTACTTC. Protein product: CASSLEGGTYYEQYF.

The table lists this clonotype with many counts. The gene calls are TRBV12-3 or TRBV12-4 and TRBJ1-3; D unclear. Trimming cost V 6 bases and J 2 bases, with 5 bases left between them. The CDR3 totals 12 residues. The CDR3 here is CASSSTGNTIYF. CDR3 coding DNA: TGTGCCAGCAGCTCCACTGGAAACACCATATATTTT.

The chain carries TRBV5-5 and TRBJ1-2; 8 bases agree with TRBD1. CDR3 length: 14 residues. The germline V gene encodes CDR1 SGHKS and CDR2 YYEKEE (reference sequence). V lost 4 bases and J lost 0; bases outside the gene matches: 2. CDR3 residues: CASSRDRPNYGYTF. The DNA for the CDR3 is TGTGCCAGCAGCAGGGACAGGCCTAACTATGGCTACACCTTC.

This clonotype was detected ten times or more. The chain joins TRBV20-1 to TRBJ2-2, with D perhaps TRBD2 (5 bases). There are 15 residues in the CDR3. Germline V gene sequence: CDR1 DFQATT, CDR2 SNEGSKA (reference sequence). V dropped 0 bases and J dropped 7 bases, with 15 bases sitting between them. CDR3 coding DNA: TGCAGTGCTAGAGATCCGCAAAGGGAGATCGGGGAGCTGTTTTTT. Encoded protein: CSARDPQREIGELFF.

The rearrangement links TRBV7-8 to TRBJ2-5, with D possibly matching TRBD1 (5 bases). Germline V gene data show CDR1 as SGHVS and CDR2 as FQNEAQ. Trimming took off 6 bases at V and 5 bases at J, with 13 bases between the two ends. CDR3 length equals 13 residues. The CDR3 is CASRHRFGETQYF. CDR3 sequence (DNA): TGTGCCAGCAGACACAGGTTTGGGGAGACCCAGTACTTC.

The table lists this clonotype with a count of one. The gene calls are TRBV12-3 or TRBV12-4 and TRBJ1-4, with TRBD1 as a possible D gene (5 bases). V dropped 8 bases and J dropped 6 bases, with 16 bases sitting between them. This CDR3 is built from 14 residues. The CDR3 DNA reads TGTGCCAGCGCAGCACTCGAAGGGGATGAAAAACTGTTTTTT. It specifies CASAALEGDEKLFF.

In this sample, this clonotype turned up many times. At one of its ends the junction is not consistent with the germline gene, which may arise from a read error. This sequence joins TRBV7-7 and TRBJ2-1, with 10 bases lining up with TRBD2. CDR1 and CDR2 (germline): SSHAT, FNYEAQ (reference sequence). The length of the CDR3 is 14 residues. The CDR3 DNA reads as TGTGCTAGCAGCTCGTCTAGCGGGGGTAATGAGCAGTTCTTC. Residues: CASSSSSGGNEQFF.

The chain links TRBV9 to TRBJ2-1; D is possibly TRBD1 or TRBD2 (5 bases each). The CDR3 extends over 14 amino acids. CDR1 and CDR2 (germline): SGDLS, YYNGEE. Trimming removed 0 bases from V and 9 bases from J, with 13 bases in between. The CDR3 DNA is TGTGCCAGCAGCGTAGGAGAAATTGGGGGTGAGCAGTTCTTC. Amino acid sequence: CASSVGEIGGEQFF. Supplemented by reference TRBV9 and TRBJ2-1, the full variable domain reads DSGVTQTPKHLITATGQRVTLRCSPRSGDLSVYWYQQSLDQGLQFLIQYYNGEERAKGNILERFSAQQFPDLHSELNLSSLELGDSALYFCASSVGEIGGEQFFGPGTRLTVL.

Ten or more counts support this clonotype. V is TRBV11-2 and J is TRBJ2-1; D gene uncertain. This CDR3 has 14 residues. Per germline, CDR1 SGHAT and CDR2 FQNNGV. Trimming shortened V by 2 bases and J by 1 base, and 6 bases separated the two germline ends. The CDR3 sequence is CASSLRVSYNEQFF. The CDR3, as DNA: TGTGCCAGCAGCTTAAGAGTTTCCTACAATGAGCAGTTCTTC.

This clonotype showed up just a few times. The chain has TRBV29-1 and TRBJ1-4, with D unresolved. Germline CDR1 and CDR2: SQVTM and ANQGSEA. Between the trimmed V and J ends, which lost 0 bases and 0 bases, there was a span of 11 bases. The CDR3 contains 16 residues. CDR3 sequence (DNA): TGCAGCGTTGAAGATTCGGGGATAACAACTAATGAAAAACTGTTTTTT. Translation gives CSVEDSGITTNEKLFF.

This clonotype appeared a few times. The DNA of the CDR3 is TGCAGTGCTAGAGATCTGGTTAGCGGGGGGATCACAGATACGCAGTATTTT. Protein product: CSARDLVSGGITDTQYF. The chain has TRBV20-1 and TRBJ2-3; 10 bases line up with TRBD2. Germline trimming cut 0 bases from V and 2 bases from J; bases unmatched to any gene: 8. The germline V gene has CDR1 DFQATT and CDR2 SNEGSKA (reference sequence). CDR3 length equals 17 residues.

This clonotype was detected a few times. The chain uses TRBV20-1 and TRBJ1-1; TRBD1 is a possible D gene (5 bases). Germline CDR1 DFQATT, CDR2 SNEGSKA (reference sequence). This CDR3 comprises 14 residues. V was shortened by 1 base and J by 1 base, with 10 bases between the two germline ends. CDR3 sequence (DNA): TGCAGTGCTAGAGTTATGACAGCGAACACTGAAGCTTTCTTT. This sequence encodes CSARVMTANTEAFF.